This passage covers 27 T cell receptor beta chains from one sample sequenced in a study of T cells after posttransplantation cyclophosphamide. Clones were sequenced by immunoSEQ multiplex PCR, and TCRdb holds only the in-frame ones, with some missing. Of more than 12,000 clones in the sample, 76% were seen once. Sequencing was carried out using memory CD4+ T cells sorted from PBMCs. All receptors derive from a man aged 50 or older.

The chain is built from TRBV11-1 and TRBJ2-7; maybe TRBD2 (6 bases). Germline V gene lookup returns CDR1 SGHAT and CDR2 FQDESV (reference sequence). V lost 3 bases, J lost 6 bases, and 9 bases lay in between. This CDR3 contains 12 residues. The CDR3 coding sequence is TGTGCCAGCAGCTTGACAGCGGGCGAGCAGTACTTC. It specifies CASSLTAGEQYF. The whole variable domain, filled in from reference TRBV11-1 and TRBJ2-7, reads EAEVAQSPRYKITEKSQAVAFWCDPISGHATLYWYRQILGQGPELLVQFQDESVVDDSQLPKDRFSAERLKGVDSTLKIQPAELGDSAMYLCASSLTAGEQYFGPGTRLTVT.

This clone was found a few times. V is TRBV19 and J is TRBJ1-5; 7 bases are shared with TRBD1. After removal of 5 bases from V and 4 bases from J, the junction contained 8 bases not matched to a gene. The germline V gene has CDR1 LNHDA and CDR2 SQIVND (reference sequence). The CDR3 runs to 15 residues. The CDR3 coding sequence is TGTGCCAGTAGTTCCAGGGGGATAAGAAATCAGCCCCAGCATTTT. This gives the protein CASSSRGIRNQPQHF. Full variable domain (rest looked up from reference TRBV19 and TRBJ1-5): DGGITQSPKYLFRKEGQNVTLSCEQNLNHDAMYWYRQDPGQGLRLIYYSQIVNDFQKGDIAEGYSVSREKKESFPLTVTSAQKNPTAFYLCASSSRGIRNQPQHFGDGTRLSIL.

CDR3 sequence: CAWSALGDRGNTDTQYF. The CDR3 DNA sequence: TGTGCCTGGAGTGCCCTAGGAGACAGGGGAAACACAGATACGCAGTATTTT. The genes are TRBV30 and TRBJ2-3, with TRBD1 matching 8 bases. CDR3 length: 17 residues. J gave up 2 bases and V 1 base, and 11 bases lay outside the gene matches. Germline lookup yields CDR1 GTSNPN and CDR2 SVGIG (reference sequence).

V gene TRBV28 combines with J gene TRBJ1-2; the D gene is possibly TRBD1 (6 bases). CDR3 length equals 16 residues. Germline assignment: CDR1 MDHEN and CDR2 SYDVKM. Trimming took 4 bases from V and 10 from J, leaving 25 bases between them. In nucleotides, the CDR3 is TGTGCCAGCAGTTCGATATGGGCCGGGGGGGGCTTGGCCTACACCTTC. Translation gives CASSSIWAGGGLAYTF.

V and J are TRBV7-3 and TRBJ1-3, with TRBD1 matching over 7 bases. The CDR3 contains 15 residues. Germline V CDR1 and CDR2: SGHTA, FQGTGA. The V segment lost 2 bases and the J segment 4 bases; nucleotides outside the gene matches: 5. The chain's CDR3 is CASSLRTGRGNTIYF. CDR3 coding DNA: TGTGCCAGCAGCTTACGGACAGGCAGGGGAAACACCATATATTTT.

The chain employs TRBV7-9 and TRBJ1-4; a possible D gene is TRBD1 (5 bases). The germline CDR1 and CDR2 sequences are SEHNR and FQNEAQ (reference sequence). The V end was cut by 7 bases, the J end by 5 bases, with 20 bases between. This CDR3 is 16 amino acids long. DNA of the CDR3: TGTGCCAGCATGGGGCGGTGGTCCTCTGGGAATGAAAAACTGTTTTTT. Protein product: CASMGRWSSGNEKLFF.

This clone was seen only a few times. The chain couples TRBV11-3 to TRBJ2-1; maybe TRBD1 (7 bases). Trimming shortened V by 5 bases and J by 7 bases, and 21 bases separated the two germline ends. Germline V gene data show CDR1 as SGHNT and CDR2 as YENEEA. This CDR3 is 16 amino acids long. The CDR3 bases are TGTGCCAGCAGCCAGGGGGGAGACAGAGGGAGGAATGAGCAGTTCTTC. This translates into CASSQGGDRGRNEQFF.

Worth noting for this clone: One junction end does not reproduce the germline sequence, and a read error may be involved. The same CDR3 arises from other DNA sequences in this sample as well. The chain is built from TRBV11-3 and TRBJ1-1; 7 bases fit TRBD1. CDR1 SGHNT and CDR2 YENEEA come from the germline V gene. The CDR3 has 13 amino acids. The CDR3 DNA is TGTGCCAGCAGCATGACAGGGAACACCGAAGCTTTCTTT. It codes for CASSMTGNTEAFF.

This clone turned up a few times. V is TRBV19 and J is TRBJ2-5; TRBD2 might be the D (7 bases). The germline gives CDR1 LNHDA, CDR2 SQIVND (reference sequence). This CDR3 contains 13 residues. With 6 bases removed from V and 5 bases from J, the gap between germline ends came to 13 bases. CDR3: CASRRGGGETQYF. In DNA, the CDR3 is TGTGCCAGTAGAAGAGGGGGGGGCGAGACCCAGTACTTC.

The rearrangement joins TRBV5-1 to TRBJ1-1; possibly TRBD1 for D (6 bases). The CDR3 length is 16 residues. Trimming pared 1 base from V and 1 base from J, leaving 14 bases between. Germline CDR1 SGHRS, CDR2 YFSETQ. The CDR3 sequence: CASSLITGSQNTEAFF. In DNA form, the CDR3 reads TGCGCCAGCAGCTTGATAACAGGGAGTCAGAACACTGAAGCTTTCTTT.

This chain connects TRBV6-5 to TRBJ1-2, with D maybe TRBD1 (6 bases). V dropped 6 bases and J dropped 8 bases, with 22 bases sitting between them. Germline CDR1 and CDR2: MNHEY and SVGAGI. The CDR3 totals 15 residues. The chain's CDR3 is CASSEGGGTPQGYTF. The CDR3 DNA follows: TGTGCCAGCAGCGAGGGGGGGGGAACCCCGCAGGGCTACACCTTC.

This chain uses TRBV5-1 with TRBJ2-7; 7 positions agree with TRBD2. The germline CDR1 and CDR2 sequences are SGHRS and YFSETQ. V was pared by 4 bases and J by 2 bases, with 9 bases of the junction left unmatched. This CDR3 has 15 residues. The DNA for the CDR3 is TGCGCCAGCAGCGCCGCGGCGGGGGTTCCCTACGAGCAGTACTTC. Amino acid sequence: CASSAAAGVPYEQYF. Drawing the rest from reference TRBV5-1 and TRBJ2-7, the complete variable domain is KAGVTQTPRYLIKTRGQQVTLSCSPISGHRSVSWYQQTPGQGLQFLFEYFSETQRNKGNFPGRFSGRQFSNSRSEMNVSTLELGDSALYLCASSAAAGVPYEQYFGPGTRLTVT.

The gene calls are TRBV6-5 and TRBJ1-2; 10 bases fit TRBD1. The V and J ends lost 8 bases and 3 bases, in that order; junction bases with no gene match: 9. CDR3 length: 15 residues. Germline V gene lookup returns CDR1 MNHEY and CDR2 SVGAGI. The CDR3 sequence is CASRRQGAEHYGYTF. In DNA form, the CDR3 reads TGTGCCAGCCGAAGACAGGGGGCGGAACACTATGGCTACACCTTC.

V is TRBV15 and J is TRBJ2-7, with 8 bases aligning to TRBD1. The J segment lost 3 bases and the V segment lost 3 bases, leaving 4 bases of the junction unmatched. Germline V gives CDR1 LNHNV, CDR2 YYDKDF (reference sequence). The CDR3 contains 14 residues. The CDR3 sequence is CATSRRTGNYEQYF. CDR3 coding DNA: TGTGCCACCAGCAGGAGGACAGGGAACTACGAGCAGTACTTC.

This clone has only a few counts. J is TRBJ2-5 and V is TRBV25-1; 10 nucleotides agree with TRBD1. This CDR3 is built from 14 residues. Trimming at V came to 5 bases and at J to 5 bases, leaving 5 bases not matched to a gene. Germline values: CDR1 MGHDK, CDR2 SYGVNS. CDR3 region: CASSLTGGLETQYF. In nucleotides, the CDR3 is TGTGCCAGCAGTTTGACAGGGGGCTTGGAGACCCAGTACTTC.

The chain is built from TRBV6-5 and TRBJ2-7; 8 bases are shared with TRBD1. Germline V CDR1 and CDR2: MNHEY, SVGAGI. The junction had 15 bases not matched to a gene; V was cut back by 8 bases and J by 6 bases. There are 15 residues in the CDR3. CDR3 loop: CASARLTTGTGEQYF. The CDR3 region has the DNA TGTGCCAGCGCTCGCCTTACGACAGGGACAGGCGAGCAGTACTTC.

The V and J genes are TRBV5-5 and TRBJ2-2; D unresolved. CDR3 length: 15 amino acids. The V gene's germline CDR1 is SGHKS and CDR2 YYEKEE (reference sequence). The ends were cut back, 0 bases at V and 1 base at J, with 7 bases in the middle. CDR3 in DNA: TGTGCCAGCAGCTTGGTGCCGGTGAACACCGGGGAGCTGTTTTTT. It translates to CASSLVPVNTGELFF.

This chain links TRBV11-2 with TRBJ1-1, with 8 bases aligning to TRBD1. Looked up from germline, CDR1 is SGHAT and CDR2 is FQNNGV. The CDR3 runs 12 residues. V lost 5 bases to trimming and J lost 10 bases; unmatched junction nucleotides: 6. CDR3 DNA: TGTGCCAGCAGCCGGGACAGGACTTCAGCTTTCTTT. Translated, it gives CASSRDRTSAFF.

The CDR3: CASSPEQGGDEQFF. Written as DNA, the CDR3 is TGTGCCAGCTCACCGGAACAAGGGGGCGATGAGCAGTTCTTC. The chain combines TRBV18 with TRBJ2-1, with 7 positions matching TRBD1. The CDR3 contains 14 residues. Germline V CDR1 and CDR2: KGHSH, LQKENI. V trimming: 3 bases; J trimming: 8 bases; junction bases outside the gene matches: 7.

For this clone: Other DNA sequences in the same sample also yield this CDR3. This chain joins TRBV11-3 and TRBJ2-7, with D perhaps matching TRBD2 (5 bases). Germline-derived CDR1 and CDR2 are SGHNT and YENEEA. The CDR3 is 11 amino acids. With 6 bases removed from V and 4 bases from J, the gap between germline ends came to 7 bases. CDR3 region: CASSRGYEQYF. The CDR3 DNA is TGTGCCAGCAGTCGAGGGTACGAGCAGTACTTC.

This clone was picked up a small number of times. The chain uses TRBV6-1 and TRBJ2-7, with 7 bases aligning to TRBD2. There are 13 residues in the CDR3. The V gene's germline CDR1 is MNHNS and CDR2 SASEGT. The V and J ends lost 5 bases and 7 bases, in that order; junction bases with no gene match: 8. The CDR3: CASSWRGGGEQYF. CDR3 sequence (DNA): TGTGCCAGCAGTTGGCGTGGGGGAGGGGAGCAGTACTTC.

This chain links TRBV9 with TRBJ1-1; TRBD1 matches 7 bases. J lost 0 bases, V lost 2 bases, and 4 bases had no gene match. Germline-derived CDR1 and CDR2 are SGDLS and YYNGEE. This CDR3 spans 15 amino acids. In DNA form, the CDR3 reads TGTGCCAGCAGCGTCCAGGGACAGATGAACACTGAAGCTTTCTTT. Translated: CASSVQGQMNTEAFF. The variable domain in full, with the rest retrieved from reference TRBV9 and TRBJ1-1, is DSGVTQTPKHLITATGQRVTLRCSPRSGDLSVYWYQQSLDQGLQFLIQYYNGEERAKGNILERFSAQQFPDLHSELNLSSLELGDSALYFCASSVQGQMNTEAFFGQGTRLTVV.

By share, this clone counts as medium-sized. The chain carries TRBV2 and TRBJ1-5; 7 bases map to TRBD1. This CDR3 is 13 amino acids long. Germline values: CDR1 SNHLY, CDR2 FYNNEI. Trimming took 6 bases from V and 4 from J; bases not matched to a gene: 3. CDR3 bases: TGTGCCAGCAGAGACAGGGAGAATCAGCCCCAGCATTTT. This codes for CASRDRENQPQHF.

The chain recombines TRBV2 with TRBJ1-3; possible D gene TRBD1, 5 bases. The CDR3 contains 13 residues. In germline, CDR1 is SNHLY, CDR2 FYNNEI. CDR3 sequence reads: CASGGDSGNTIYF. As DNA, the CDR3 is TGTGCATCGGGGGGAGACTCTGGAAACACCATATATTTT.

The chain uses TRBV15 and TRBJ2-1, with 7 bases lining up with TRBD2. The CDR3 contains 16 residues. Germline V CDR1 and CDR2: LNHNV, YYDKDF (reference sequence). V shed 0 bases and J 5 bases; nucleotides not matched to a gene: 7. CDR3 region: CATSRDKGGRDNEQFF. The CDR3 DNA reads TGTGCCACCAGCAGAGATAAGGGAGGGAGGGACAATGAGCAGTTCTTC.

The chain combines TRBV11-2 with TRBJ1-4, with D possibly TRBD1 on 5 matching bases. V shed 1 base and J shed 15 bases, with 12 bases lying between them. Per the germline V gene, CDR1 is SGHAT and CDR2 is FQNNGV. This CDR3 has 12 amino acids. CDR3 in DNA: TGTGCCAGCAGCTTAGGACAGCGAGAGATGTTTTTT. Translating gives CASSLGQREMFF.

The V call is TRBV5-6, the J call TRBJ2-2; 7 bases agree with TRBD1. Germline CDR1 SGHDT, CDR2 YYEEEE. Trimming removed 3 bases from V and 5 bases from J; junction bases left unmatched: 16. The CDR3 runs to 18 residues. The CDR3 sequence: CASSSERRQLQGTGELFF. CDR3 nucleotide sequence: TGTGCCAGCAGCTCGGAAAGGCGGCAGTTACAGGGGACCGGGGAGCTGTTTTTT.